A selection of T cell receptor beta chains follows, all from one sample in a study of blood T cell repertoires in COVID-19. Sequenced by immunoSEQ multiplex PCR; TCRdb stores in-frame clones only, minus some. Of some 75,000 clones listed, roughly 89% are singletons. The sequenced material came from peripheral blood. Receptors originate from a man aged 60 to 75 with acute or convalescent COVID-19. Each CDR3 is given without its conserved first and last residue. A D gene is named only where the DNA matches it firmly.

j_call | d_call | v_call | cdr3_aa
TRBJ2-2 | - | TRBV5-1 | ASSQRTANTGELF
TRBJ1-3 | - | TRBV21-1 | ASSKGRQGAAGNTIY
TRBJ1-2 | - | TRBV29-1 | SVEGGRNYGYT
TRBJ1-2 | - | TRBV28 | ASSFPGQNYGYT
TRBJ2-2 | - | TRBV5-1 | ASRGGATGELF
TRBJ2-7 | - | TRBV24-1 | ATSDSRGVQY
TRBJ1-6 | - | TRBV3-1/TRBV3-2 | ASSQDGDSPLH
TRBJ1-4 | - | TRBV7-2 | ASSPWREKLF
TRBJ2-3 | - | TRBV6-4 | ASSDSLGTDTQY
TRBJ2-7 | TRBD2 | TRBV7-6 | ASSLGGGSYEQY
TRBJ1-1 | - | TRBV5-1 | ASSKEGRHYTEAF
TRBJ1-1 | - | TRBV9 | ASSVAGTGSSLNTEAF
TRBJ1-5 | TRBD1 | TRBV30 | AWSHLGQGSRSQPQH
TRBJ1-4 | - | TRBV4-1 | ASSQRQEPNEKLF
TRBJ2-1 | TRBD2 | TRBV24-1 | ATSDSVSGGAYNEQF
TRBJ2-7 | - | TRBV18 | ASSPELTAEQY
TRBJ1-2 | - | TRBV5-6 | ASSLGFDRQNYGYT
TRBJ2-2 | - | TRBV24-1 | ATSDLTGYEANTGELF
TRBJ2-2 | - | TRBV5-1 | ASSPGAENTGELF
TRBJ1-2 | TRBD1 | TRBV5-1 | ASSYPGQDYGYT
TRBJ1-6 | - | TRBV27 | ASSLVRGVNSPLH
TRBJ2-1 | TRBD2 | TRBV10-3 | AISPLAGAYNEQF
TRBJ2-1 | TRBD2 | TRBV10-3 | AISVLAGASYNEQF
TRBJ1-1 | TRBD1 | TRBV19 | ASSSRGRTEAF
TRBJ1-1 | - | TRBV19 | ASSIELRGTEAF
TRBJ2-7 | - | TRBV21-1 | ASSKEYRLREQY
TRBJ2-2 | - | TRBV9 | ASSGGGGTNTGELF
TRBJ2-6 | TRBD1 | TRBV5-1 | ASTATGPSGANVLT
TRBJ2-3 | TRBD2 | TRBV27 | ASIGTSGGPSTDTQY
TRBJ1-4 | - | TRBV6-6 | ASGDRGEKLF
TRBJ1-2 | - | TRBV5-1 | ASSLVAQGSYGYT
TRBJ2-6 | - | TRBV5-1 | ASSLAPGALGANVLT
TRBJ2-7 | - | TRBV9 | ASSPTGSKSVQY
TRBJ1-6 | - | TRBV7-3 | ASSRGLNSPLH